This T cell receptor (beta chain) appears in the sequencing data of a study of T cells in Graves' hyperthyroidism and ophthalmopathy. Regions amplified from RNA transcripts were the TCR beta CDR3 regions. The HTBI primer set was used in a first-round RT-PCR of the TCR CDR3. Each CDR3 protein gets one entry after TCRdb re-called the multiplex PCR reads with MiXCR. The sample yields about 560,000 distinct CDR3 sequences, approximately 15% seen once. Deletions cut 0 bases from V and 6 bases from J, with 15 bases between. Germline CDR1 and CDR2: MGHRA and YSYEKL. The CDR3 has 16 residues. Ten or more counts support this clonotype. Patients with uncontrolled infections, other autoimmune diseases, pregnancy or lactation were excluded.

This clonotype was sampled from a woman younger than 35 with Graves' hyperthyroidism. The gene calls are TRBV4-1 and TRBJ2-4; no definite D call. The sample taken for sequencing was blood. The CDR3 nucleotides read TGCGCCAGCAGCCAAGATCAATTAGGAAAAGGAAACATTCAGTACTTC. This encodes CASSQDQLGKGNIQYF.